The clone carrying this TCR beta chain was found many times. The antigen is undetermined. These data belong to a study of CD8 T cells in ankylosing spondylitis. Study-wide points: A CD8+ phenotype characterized the disease-linked clones, which were relatively rare in peripheral blood. Clones tied to disease were said to be significantly enriched in matched ankylosing spondylitis synovial fluid.

Deletions cut 5 bases from V and 1 base from J, with 12 bases between. This CDR3 is 15 amino acids long. Each TCR beta library was made by quantitative 5'-RACE that incorporated molecular barcodes. MiXCR, run by TCRdb on the 5' RACE reads, gives a single entry per CDR3 protein. The repertoire includes some 250,000 distinct CDR3 sequences, 7.5% to 9% of them detected once, and under 7.5% sits in the top ten. This clonotype was sampled from a male donor with ankylosing spondylitis or in good health (not recorded which). Sequencing used blood, either unsorted or a sorted T cell fraction (not recorded which). The V call is TRBV12-3 or TRBV12-4, the J call TRBJ1-5, with D unresolved. The CDR3 spells CASSRITGSNQPQHF. CDR3 nucleotide sequence: TGTGCCAGCAGTCGGATAACGGGGAGCAATCAGCCCCAGCATTTT.